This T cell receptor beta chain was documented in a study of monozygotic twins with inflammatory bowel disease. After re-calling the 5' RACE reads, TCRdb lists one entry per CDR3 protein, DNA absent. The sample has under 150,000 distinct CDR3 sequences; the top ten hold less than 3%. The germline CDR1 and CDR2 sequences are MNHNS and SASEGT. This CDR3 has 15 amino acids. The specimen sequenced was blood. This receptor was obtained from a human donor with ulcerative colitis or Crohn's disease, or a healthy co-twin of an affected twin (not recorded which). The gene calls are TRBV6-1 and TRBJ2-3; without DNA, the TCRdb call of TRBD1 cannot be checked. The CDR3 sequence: CASTRDRGLTDTQYF.